Following are 27 T cell receptor beta chains from one sample sequenced in a study of T cells in Graves' hyperthyroidism and ophthalmopathy. RNA transcripts yielded amplified TCR beta CDR3 regions. First-round RT-PCR targeting the TCR CDR3 was performed with the HTBI primer set. TCRdb re-called the multiplex PCR reads with MiXCR, one entry per CDR3 protein. The profile covers hundreds of thousands of distinct CDR3 sequences, with 25% appearing a single time and around 67% taken by the ten largest. Sequenced input: blood. The receptors come from a middle-aged man with Graves' hyperthyroidism.

V usage is TRBV20-1 and J usage is TRBJ2-3, with 12 positions matching TRBD2. The CDR3 is 16 residues long. Unmatched junction bases numbered 5, after V lost 0 bases and J lost 4 bases. Germline CDR1 DFQATT, CDR2 SNEGSKA (reference sequence). The CDR3 spells CSARDRTSGMADTQYF. The CDR3 bases are TGCAGTGCTAGAGACCGGACTAGCGGGATGGCAGATACGCAGTATTTT.

V is TRBV11-3 and J is TRBJ1-2; TRBD1 might be the D (5 bases). The germline V gene encodes CDR1 SGHNT and CDR2 YENEEA. Trimming stripped 3 bases from V and 7 bases from J, with 12 bases between. The CDR3 runs 13 residues. In nucleotides, the CDR3 is TGTGCCAGCAGCTTGATCGGGGGATCTGGCTACACCTTC. This gives the protein CASSLIGGSGYTF.

This clonotype occurred a few times. The gene calls are TRBV2 and TRBJ2-2, with D maybe TRBD2 (6 bases). The CDR3 sequence is 16 residues long. Looked up from germline, CDR1 is SNHLY and CDR2 is FYNNEI. V was trimmed by 1 base and J by 1 base, leaving 10 bases between them. The CDR3 spells CASSEVGGLNTGELFF. For the CDR3, the DNA is TGTGCCAGCAGTGAAGTGGGGGGACTGAACACCGGGGAGCTGTTTTTT.

The V and J genes are TRBV7-2 and TRBJ1-2, with D perhaps TRBD1 (5 bases). CDR3 length equals 15 residues. V lost 1 base, J lost 1 base, and 10 bases lay in between. CDR1 SGHTA and CDR2 FQGNSA come from the germline V gene. The DNA of the CDR3 is TGTGCCAGCAGCTTAGTTTTGACAGATAACTATGGCTACACCTTC. Amino acid sequence: CASSLVLTDNYGYTF.

The rearrangement links TRBV20-1 to TRBJ2-7; TRBD2 matches 9 bases. After removal of 4 bases from V and 7 bases from J, the junction contained 8 bases not matched to a gene. Germline V lookup: CDR1 DFQATT, CDR2 SNEGSKA (reference sequence). The CDR3 is made up of 13 amino acids. CDR3 amino acids: CSAIGTSIEEQYF. In nucleotides, the CDR3 is TGCAGTGCTATCGGGACTAGCATAGAAGAGCAGTACTTC.

V usage is TRBV5-5 and J usage is TRBJ1-5, with 7 nucleotides matching TRBD1. This CDR3 comprises 14 residues. Per the germline V gene, CDR1 is SGHKS and CDR2 is YYEKEE (reference sequence). J gave up 3 bases and V 1 base, and 1 base lay outside the gene matches. The CDR3 bases are TGTGCCAGCAGCTTGAAGGGGGCCAATCAGCCCCAGCATTTT. This gives the protein CASSLKGANQPQHF.

There are many counts of this clonotype. This chain links TRBV11-3 with TRBJ2-3; no clear D gene. Germline CDR1 and CDR2: SGHNT and YENEEA. This CDR3 contains 14 residues. V lost 0 bases and J lost 3, with 7 bases in between. In DNA, the CDR3 is TGTGCCAGCAGCTTAGATTCGGAGACAGATACGCAGTATTTT. Its protein product is CASSLDSETDTQYF.

This clonotype showed up just a few times. CDR3 coding DNA: TGTGCCTGGGGGACAGCTACCTACGAGCAGTACTTC. Encoded protein: CAWGTATYEQYF. The chain joins TRBV30 to TRBJ2-7, with 7 bases fitting TRBD1. Germline CDR1 and CDR2: GTSNPN and SVGIG (reference sequence). The CDR3 has 12 residues. The ends lost 5 bases at V and 2 bases at J; junction bases unmatched: 3.

This clonotype has a handful of counts. V usage is TRBV6-5 and J usage is TRBJ2-7; 9 positions agree with TRBD2. There are 18 residues in the CDR3. Germline V gives CDR1 MNHEY, CDR2 SVGAGI. V was pared by 0 bases and J by 2 bases, with 11 bases of the junction left unmatched. The CDR3 nucleotides are TGTGCCAGCAGTTACTCGTCGTTCCTTAGCGGGAGTCCCTACGAGCAGTACTTC. It specifies CASSYSSFLSGSPYEQYF.

The chain employs TRBV5-5 and TRBJ2-7; D tentatively reads TRBD1 or TRBD2 (5 bases each). The germline V gene has CDR1 SGHKS and CDR2 YYEKEE (reference sequence). V dropped 4 bases and J dropped 6 bases, with 14 bases sitting between them. The length of the CDR3 is 13 residues. CDR3 loop: CASSRARAGEQYF. The CDR3 bases are TGTGCCAGCAGCCGGGCCAGGGCGGGCGAGCAGTACTTC.

This clonotype was counted many times. The rearrangement links TRBV6-6 to TRBJ1-1; D is uncertain. The CDR3 is 12 residues long. Germline lookup yields CDR1 MNHNY and CDR2 SVGAGI (reference sequence). Trimming cost V 0 bases and J 6 bases, with 5 bases left between them. The CDR3 sequence: CASSYSVAEAFF. The CDR3 nucleotides are TGTGCCAGCAGTTACTCGGTTGCTGAAGCTTTCTTT.

The gene calls are TRBV6-1 and TRBJ2-7; 9 bases match TRBD2. CDR3 length: 14 residues. Trimming at V came to 7 bases and at J to 6 bases, leaving 10 bases not matched to a gene. Germline CDR1 reads MNHNS; CDR2 reads SASEGT. CDR3 sequence (DNA): TGTGCCAGCACCCCCTCTAGCGGGATAGGCGAGCAGTACTTC. Translated: CASTPSSGIGEQYF.

The sample holds a few counts of this clonotype. The chain carries TRBV20-1 and TRBJ2-7, with D unclear. Germline V gives CDR1 DFQATT, CDR2 SNEGSKA (reference sequence). CDR3 length equals 11 residues. V was clipped by 1 base and J by 3 bases, with 4 bases between them. The CDR3 DNA reads TGCAGTGCTAGAGTTATCTACGAGCAGTACTTC. Translation: CSARVIYEQYF.

The V gene is TRBV19, the J gene TRBJ2-7, with D possibly called TRBD1 or TRBD2 (5 bases each). Germline values: CDR1 LNHDA, CDR2 SQIVND (reference sequence). This CDR3 contains 14 residues. The V end was cut by 3 bases, the J end by 4 bases, with 13 bases between. This CDR3 is CASSIAGTEYEQYF. The CDR3 nucleotides are TGTGCCAGTAGTATCGCCGGGACGGAATACGAGCAGTACTTC.

This clonotype was picked up a small number of times. V gene TRBV19 combines with J gene TRBJ1-1; D perhaps matches TRBD1 (6 bases). Germline CDR1 LNHDA, CDR2 SQIVND (reference sequence). The CDR3 spans 16 residues. Trimming pared 3 bases from V and 4 bases from J, leaving 18 bases between. This CDR3 is CASSISGGGRSTEAFF. The CDR3, as DNA: TGTGCCAGTAGTATTTCCGGGGGCGGTCGGAGCACTGAAGCTTTCTTT. Complete variable domain (other parts from reference TRBV19 and TRBJ1-1): DGGITQSPKYLFRKEGQNVTLSCEQNLNHDAMYWYRQDPGQGLRLIYYSQIVNDFQKGDIAEGYSVSREKKESFPLTVTSAQKNPTAFYLCASSISGGGRSTEAFFGQGTRLTVV.

In its sample, this clonotype was seen many times. V and J are TRBV11-2 and TRBJ1-1, with D perhaps matching TRBD1 (5 bases). This CDR3 has 14 amino acids. Germline assignment: CDR1 SGHAT and CDR2 FQNNGV. V lost 2 bases and J lost 5, with 12 bases in between. The CDR3 loop reads CASSLLGTGTEAFF. The CDR3 DNA is TGTGCCAGCAGCTTATTAGGGACCGGGACTGAAGCTTTCTTT.

Many counts were recorded for this clonotype. V usage is TRBV30 and J usage is TRBJ1-6; weak D call: TRBD1 (5 bases). There are 13 residues in the CDR3. CDR1 is GTSNPN and CDR2 is SVGIG in the germline V gene (reference sequence). V gave up 1 base and J gave up 7 bases, with 8 bases separating them. This CDR3 reads CAWSERQNSPLHF. The DNA for the CDR3 is TGTGCCTGGAGTGAAAGACAGAATTCACCCCTCCACTTT.

The gene calls are TRBV6-1 and TRBJ1-2; 7 positions match TRBD1. V lost 7 bases, J lost 2 bases, and 13 bases stayed unmatched. This CDR3 is 16 amino acids long. CDR1 and CDR2 (germline): MNHNS, SASEGT. The CDR3 DNA follows: TGTGCCAGCAACCGGGACAGCGAATTACTAAACTATGGCTACACCTTC. Translation: CASNRDSELLNYGYTF.

The V call is TRBV20-1, the J call TRBJ2-5; TRBD1 aligns across 7 bases. V was clipped by 2 bases and J by 5 bases; unmatched bases: 8. The germline gives CDR1 DFQATT, CDR2 SNEGSKA (reference sequence). The CDR3 is made up of 14 amino acids. CDR3 amino acids: CSARLTGVRETQYF. CDR3 DNA sequence: TGCAGTGCTAGACTAACAGGGGTTCGGGAGACCCAGTACTTC.

The table lists this clonotype with many counts. The V call is TRBV3-1, the J call TRBJ2-7; TRBD2 agrees at 11 bases. CDR1 is LGHDT and CDR2 is YNNKEL in the germline V gene (reference sequence). The CDR3 extends over 16 amino acids. V trimming: 4 bases; J trimming: 2 bases; junction bases outside the gene matches: 7. The CDR3 sequence: CASSPQGTSGPYEQYF. The DNA of the CDR3 is TGTGCCAGCAGCCCTCAGGGGACTAGCGGCCCCTACGAGCAGTACTTC.

Ten or more counts support this clonotype. The V gene is TRBV3-1, the J gene TRBJ2-5; 8 bases map to TRBD1. J lost 5 bases, V lost 4 bases, and 18 bases had no gene match. The CDR3 extends over 18 amino acids. Looked up from germline, CDR1 is LGHDT and CDR2 is YNNKEL (reference sequence). The CDR3 region has the DNA TGTGCCAGCAGCCCCCTAACCCCGACAGGGGAGTCGAGGGAGACCCAGTACTTC. Translated, it gives CASSPLTPTGESRETQYF.

Concerning this clonotype: A much larger clone is a single base away; this may be a read error. This chain links TRBV12-3 or TRBV12-4 with TRBJ2-1, with TRBD2 matching 8 bases. The CDR3 is 14 residues long. V lost 1 base, J lost 10 bases, and 6 bases stayed unmatched. CDR3: CASSLGVRGGEQFF. The CDR3 nucleotides are TGTGCCAGCAGTTTAGGGGTCCGCGGGGGGGAGCAGTTCTTC.

In its sample, this clonotype was seen a few times. The CDR3 reads CASSRTPTQHF. In DNA form, the CDR3 reads TGTGCCAGCAGCCGAACCCCAACCCAGCATTTT. The genes are TRBV12-3 or TRBV12-4 and TRBJ1-5, with D unclear. This CDR3 has 11 residues. The ends were cut back, 6 bases at V and 11 bases at J, with 11 bases in the middle.

This rearrangement joins TRBV7-9 to TRBJ1-1; unclear D gene. Germline V gene lookup returns CDR1 SEHNR and CDR2 FQNEAQ (reference sequence). Trimming took off 2 bases at V and 7 bases at J, with 5 bases between the two ends. This CDR3 has 11 residues. The CDR3 loop is CASSLNREAFF. The CDR3 DNA follows: TGTGCCAGCAGCTTAAACCGTGAAGCTTTCTTT. The variable domain in full, with the rest retrieved from reference TRBV7-9 and TRBJ1-1, is DTGVSQNPRHKITKRGQNVTFRCDPISEHNRLYWYRQTLGQGPEFLTYFQNEAQLEKSRLLSDRFSAERPKGSFSTLEIQRTEQGDSAMYLCASSLNREAFFGQGTRLTVV.

The chain has TRBV6-1 and TRBJ2-7, with TRBD2 matching over 12 bases. Germline V gene data show CDR1 as MNHNS and CDR2 as SASEGT. V lost 6 bases, J lost 2 bases, and 8 bases stayed unmatched. This CDR3 has 16 amino acids. The CDR3 reads CASRSTSGRWAYEQYF. Here the CDR3 DNA reads TGTGCCAGCAGATCGACTAGCGGGAGATGGGCCTACGAGCAGTACTTC.

This clonotype was seen only a few times. The J gene is TRBJ2-7, the V gene TRBV20-1; maybe TRBD1 (6 bases). From germline, CDR1 is DFQATT and CDR2 SNEGSKA (reference sequence). The CDR3 spans 12 residues. The CDR3 DNA follows: TGCAGCGCCCGAGGGGGTGGCTACGAGCAGTACTTC. Its protein is CSARGGGYEQYF.

The chain uses TRBV19 and TRBJ1-1, with 7 nucleotides matching TRBD1. CDR1 and CDR2 (germline): LNHDA, SQIVND (reference sequence). J was trimmed by 2 bases and V by 7 bases; bases with no gene match: 10. The CDR3 consists of 15 residues. The CDR3 is CASIMAAGGNTEAFF. For the CDR3, the DNA is TGTGCCAGTATCATGGCGGCAGGGGGAAACACTGAAGCTTTCTTT.